The rows below give T cell receptor beta chains drawn from one sample of a study of blood T cells in healthy people across ages. Each CDR3 protein is one row after TCRdb ran MiXCR on the 5' RACE reads. Of about a million distinct CDR3 sequences detected, more than 30% appear once; the ten largest clones hold less than 15%. Sequences were obtained from blood. These receptors came from a man between 18 and 29 years old in good health. The CDR3 runs from the conserved cysteine through the conserved F or W. The D gene is left open where the match is weak. Only part of the rows carry a size: once, few, many, or a class if the clone is expanded.

V gene	J gene	clone size	CDR3 length	D gene	CDR3 protein	CDR3 DNA
TRBV29-1	TRBJ1-1	few	13	TRBD1	CSLYQGARGEAFF	TGCAGCCTCTATCAGGGGGCTCGGGGTGAAGCTTTCTTT
TRBV12-3/TRBV12-4	TRBJ2-5	medium-sized	11	.	CASSLGETQYF	TGTGCCAGCAGCTTAGGGGAGACCCAGTACTTC
TRBV6-5	TRBJ2-1	.	14	.	CASSYQPPPNEQFF	TGTGCCAGCAGTTACCAGCCTCCCCCCAATGAGCAGTTCTTC
TRBV12-3/TRBV12-4	TRBJ2-1	.	14	.	CASSLALEIGEQFF	TGTGCCAGCAGCTTGGCGCTGGAGATCGGCGAGCAGTTCTTC
TRBV6-1	TRBJ1-1	.	15	TRBD1	CASSTGAGTNTEAFF	TGTGCCAGCAGCACAGGGGCCGGGACGAACACTGAAGCTTTCTTT
TRBV6-2/TRBV6-3	TRBJ1-5	.	15	.	CASSQSRGRNQPQHF	TGTGCCAGCAGCCAGAGCCGGGGTCGGAATCAGCCCCAGCATTTT
TRBV20-1	TRBJ1-4	.	14	.	CSTRGGATNEKLFF	TGCAGTACTAGAGGGGGAGCAACTAATGAAAAACTGTTTTTT
TRBV2	TRBJ1-2	.	12	TRBD1	CASRQGEGGYTF	TGTGCCAGCAGACAGGGGGAAGGTGGCTACACCTTC
TRBV20-1	TRBJ1-2	once	19	.	CSPVRSTKHARDKRYGHTF	TGCAGTCCCGTACGGTCTACTAAGCATGCCCGGGACAAGCGCTATGGCCACACCTTC
TRBV7-2	TRBJ2-7	.	11	.	CASSLVVEQYF	TGTGCCAGCAGCTTAGTGGTCGAGCAGTACTTC
TRBV20-1	TRBJ1-5	.	12	.	CSAEDSNQPQHF	TGCAGTGCAGAGGATAGCAATCAGCCCCAGCATTTT
TRBV7-2	TRBJ2-1	.	11	.	CASSLQLWQFF	TGTGCCAGCAGCTTACAGCTTTGGCAGTTCTTC
TRBV12-3/TRBV12-4	TRBJ1-4	few	15	.	CASSLSGRAKEKLFF	TGTGCCAGCAGTTTGTCGGGCAGGGCGAAGGAAAAACTGTTTTTT
TRBV5-1	TRBJ2-1	few	20	TRBD1	CASSLSIAWMPGQGANEQFF	TGCGCCAGCAGCTTGTCTATCGCGTGGATGCCGGGACAGGGGGCGAATGAGCAGTTCTTC
TRBV6-2/TRBV6-3	TRBJ1-3	.	12	.	CASSYDGNTIYF	TGTGCCAGCAGTTACGACGGAAACACCATATATTTT
TRBV2	TRBJ2-3	.	15	TRBD2	CASNQLRAGQDTQYF	TGTGCCAGCAACCAGTTGCGAGCGGGGCAGGATACGCAGTATTTT
TRBV5-5	TRBJ2-7	.	14	TRBD1	CASSFGQGDYEQYF	TGTGCCAGCAGCTTTGGACAGGGGGACTACGAGCAGTACTTC
TRBV16	TRBJ2-4	once	14	.	CASSPSGSKNIQYF	TGTGCCAGCAGCCCTAGTGGGTCCAAAAACATTCAGTACTTC
TRBV29-1	TRBJ2-2	.	12	.	CSVFLNTGELFF	TGCAGCGTTTTTCTGAACACCGGGGAGCTGTTTTTT
TRBV6-6	TRBJ1-6	few	17	TRBD1	CASSPGTGGSYNSPLHF	TGTGCCAGCAGTCCCGGGACAGGGGGCTCCTATAATTCACCCCTCCACTTT
TRBV5-1	TRBJ1-2	.	15	.	CASSLISGREDGYTF	TGCGCCAGCAGCTTGATATCGGGCAGGGAAGATGGCTACACCTTC
TRBV5-1	TRBJ2-3	few	16	TRBD1	CASSKEGQGSTDTQYF	TGCGCCAGCAGCAAGGAAGGACAGGGGAGCACAGATACGCAGTATTTT